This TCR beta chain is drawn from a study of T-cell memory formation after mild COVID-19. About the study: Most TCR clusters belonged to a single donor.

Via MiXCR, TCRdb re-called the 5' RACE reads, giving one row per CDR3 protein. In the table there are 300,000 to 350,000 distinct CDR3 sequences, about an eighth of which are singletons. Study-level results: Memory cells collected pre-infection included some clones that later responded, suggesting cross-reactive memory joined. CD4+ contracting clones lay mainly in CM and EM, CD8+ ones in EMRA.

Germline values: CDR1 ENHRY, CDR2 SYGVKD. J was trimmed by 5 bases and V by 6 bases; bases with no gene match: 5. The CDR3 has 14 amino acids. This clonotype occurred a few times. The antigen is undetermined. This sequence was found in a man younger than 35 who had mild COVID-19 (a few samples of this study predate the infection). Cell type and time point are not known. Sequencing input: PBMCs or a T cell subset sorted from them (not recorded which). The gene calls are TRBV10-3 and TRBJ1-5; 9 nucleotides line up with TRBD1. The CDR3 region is CAISSTGGDQPQHF. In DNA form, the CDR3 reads TGTGCCATCAGCAGCACAGGGGGCGATCAGCCCCAGCATTTT.